This entry lists 5 T cell receptor beta chains sequenced from one sample in a study of beta chain features in type 1 diabetes. Regarding the study as a whole: TCRB CDR3 length was moderately but significantly reduced in all four CD4+ subsets of Type 1 diabetes patients.

Antigens for these TCRs are unknown. The investigators reverse transcribed all of the isolated RNA, so they sequenced expressed TCRB transcripts. Only in-frame clones appear in the TCRdb table, and some are missing; sequencing was by immunoSEQ multiplex PCR. The sample lists some 330,000 clones; roughly 12% were seen once. Sequencing was carried out using naive CD4+ T cells from blood. These receptors came from a woman aged 18 to 35 with type 1 diabetes.

The V gene is TRBV30, the J gene TRBJ2-1; 9 nucleotides align to TRBD2. Germline lookup yields CDR1 GTSNPN and CDR2 SVGIG (reference sequence). The junction had 9 bases not matched to a gene; V was cut back by 5 bases and J by 7 bases. This CDR3 is built from 14 residues. The CDR3 DNA reads TGTGCCTGGCGCAAGCGGGAGGAGTTTAATGAGCAGTTCTTC. Translation gives CAWRKREEFNEQFF.

The J gene is TRBJ2-1, the V gene TRBV15, with 14 bases lining up with TRBD2. CDR1 and CDR2 (germline): LNHNV, YYDKDF (reference sequence). J was trimmed by 6 bases and V by 5 bases; bases with no gene match: 12. The CDR3 is 18 residues long. The CDR3 reads CATSPTSGRASFSNEQFF. CDR3 DNA sequence: TGTGCCACCAGCCCGACTAGCGGGAGGGCCTCATTTTCCAATGAGCAGTTCTTC.

The chain combines TRBV2 with TRBJ2-1, with D perhaps TRBD2 (5 bases). Trimming shortened V by 8 bases and J by 8 bases, and 19 bases separated the two germline ends. Germline CDR1 SNHLY, CDR2 FYNNEI. This CDR3 contains 14 residues. As DNA, the CDR3 is TGTGCCAGCGGTTTGAGGGAAAGGAGCCATGAGCAGTTCTTC. Protein: CASGLRERSHEQFF.

In its sample, this clone was seen a few times. The chain is built from TRBV29-1 and TRBJ1-1; perhaps TRBD1 as D (6 bases). The germline V gene has CDR1 SQVTM and CDR2 ANQGSEA. This CDR3 is built from 13 residues. The V end lost 6 bases, the J end lost 4 bases, and 15 bases lay between the germline ends. CDR3 sequence (DNA): TGCAGCGTACAAGACAGGCCGGGCACTGAAGCTTTCTTT. Protein product: CSVQDRPGTEAFF.

The V call is TRBV5-4, the J call TRBJ2-2, with 8 positions matching TRBD2. From germline, CDR1 is SGHNT and CDR2 YYREEE (reference sequence). This CDR3 spans 17 amino acids. With V trimmed by 0 bases and J by 2 bases, 6 bases remained unmatched. The CDR3, as DNA: TGTGCCAGCAGCTTGGCCAGCGGGGGCGATAACACCGGGGAGCTGTTTTTT. Its translation is CASSLASGGDNTGELFF.